This T cell receptor beta chain was profiled in a study of regulatory T cells in long-lasting Graves disease (dated by TCRdb to 2020 to 2022). Regarding the complete study: Persistent Graves' disease was defined as persistently positive TSH receptor autoantibodies together with antithyroid drug treatment for over 5 years. Peripheral blood TCR sequencing and RNA sequencing compared persistent Graves' disease patients with newly diagnosed Graves' disease patients. The study was conducted in China and was registered as a clinical trial. TCR sequencing covered roughly 13 persistent and around 20 newly diagnosed Graves' disease patients, about 35 samples in total. In the clinical cohort, patients with persistent Graves' disease had used antithyroid drugs for an average of around 9.9 years. On the study overall, not on this receptor specifically: The study examined only peripheral blood because the primary lesion, thyroid tissue, could not be accessed. Sequencing and analysis were limited to the TCR beta chain. TRBV28, TRBJ1-2 and TRBJ2-5 were preferentially used in persistent disease, while TRBV20-1 and TRBJ2-1 were favored in newly diagnosed disease. Compared with newly diagnosed patients, persistent Graves' disease patients had lower TCR Shannon entropy and fewer highly expanded clones, which suggests clonal expansion. Persistent patients shared more public clonotypes among themselves (more than 2,500) than newly diagnosed patients did (about 900). The small sample size was acknowledged by the authors as a limitation that may reduce accuracy.

This specimen's time point label, interpreted: persistent/refractory GD, antithyroid drugs over 5 years with positive TRAb. For both TCR sequencing and RNA sequencing, RNA was extracted from PBMCs using TRIzol. The diagnosis of Graves' disease followed American Thyroid Association guidelines. Patients for the study were recruited at an endocrinology department in Xi'an, China. Each patient gave around 9.2 milliliters of peripheral blood, collected in an EDTA anticoagulant tube. Ficoll Paque Plus density gradient separation was used to isolate PBMCs, and no further T cell sorting was performed. An Agilent 2100 Bioanalyzer and agarose gel were used to check RNA quality, and a NanoDrop 2000 was used to measure RNA concentration. Libraries came from multiplex PCR. Instrument on record: Illumina HiSeq 4000. To build TCR beta libraries, CDR3 regions were amplified by Arm-PCR using iRepertoire HTBI primers. Before sequencing, the PCR products went through gel purification. Per the authors' processing: Gene usage analysis of CDR3 amino acid clonotypes used the approximately 62 TRBV and around 14 TRBJ segments found across samples. COPE and FqMerger were used to merge the filtered high-quality paired reads into contigs. BLAST was used to align contigs to IMGT TRBV, TRBD and TRBJ reference genes, with CDR3 defined following IMGT. Clonotypes above 0.1% frequency were classified as highly expanded clones. Repertoire diversity was measured by Shannon entropy, and V-J evenness by the Gini coefficient. Clonotypes shared by more than one individual were considered public. The public reads were reprocessed in TCRdb via fastp at Q25 and MiXCR, keeping in-frame beta chains. Entries are consolidated by CDR3 protein sequence, retaining the most common genes and DNA. The V and J calls, along with clone size, are taken from TCRdb and not from the paper's own processing. This sample gives roughly 500,000 distinct CDR3 sequences in total; about 20% of them show up just once. The ten largest make up 7% to 10% of the sample.

The germline V gene encodes CDR1 LGHDT and CDR2 YNNKEL (reference sequence). The CDR3 covers 14 residues, taking in both the cysteine and the phenylalanine. Here the CDR3 DNA is all that survives: 42 bases in frame from base 1. V and J are truncated by 0 bases and 6 bases respectively, leaving an intervening sequence of 11 bases. About this clonotype: What antigen it recognizes has not been identified. No base qualities exist here, and no much larger clone lies one base off it.

Here the chain combines TRBV3-1 and TRBJ1-1; the D segment could be TRBD1, given 5 matching bases. Material: peripheral blood mononuclear cells (PBMCs), obtained when the disease was refractory, from a patient treated with antithyroid drugs. The TCR comes from a female donor with Graves disease. The sequenced DNA: TGTGCCAGCAGCCAAGAGGGGGGATGGCCTGAAGCTTTCTTT. This sequence encodes CASSQEGGWPEAFF.